The rows below give T cell receptor beta chains drawn from one sample of a study of Ad26.COV2.S vaccination and SARS-CoV-2 variants. The method was immunoSEQ multiplex PCR; TCRdb's version includes in-frame clones alone and lacks a portion of them. The sample records about 350,000 clones, roughly 85% being singletons. This material consisted of peripheral blood, taken in a trial of Ad26.COV2.S vaccine versus placebo. These receptors were taken from a person between 18 and 60 years old who received the Ad26.COV2.S COVID-19 vaccine or a placebo. Each CDR3 is given with its conserved first and last residue. D genes are given only for firm matches. Clone size is not always given. Where it is, it says once, few, many or a class for expanded clones.

cdr3_aa cdr3_nt v_call clone_size d_call j_call
CASSLQGLETQYF TGTGCCAGCAGTTTACAAGGGTTGGAGACCCAGTACTTC TRBV28 NA NA TRBJ2-5
CASSYSWGGGKETQYF TGTGCCAGCAGTTACTCGTGGGGGGGAGGAAAAGAGACCCAGTACTTC TRBV6-2/TRBV6-3 NA TRBD2 TRBJ2-5
CASSLGRRGSYNEQFF TGCGCCAGCAGCTTGGGCCGCAGGGGGAGCTACAATGAGCAGTTCTTC TRBV5-1 NA TRBD1 TRBJ2-1
CAWRAGSNEKLFF TGTGCCTGGAGGGCAGGTTCTAATGAAAAACTGTTTTTT TRBV30 NA NA TRBJ1-4
CATRRAGYGYTF TGTGCCACCAGGCGGGCGGGCTATGGCTACACCTTC TRBV24-1 NA NA TRBJ1-2
CASSYQGLWELFF TGTGCCAGCAGTTACCAGGGCCTTTGGGAGCTGTTTTTT TRBV6-2/TRBV6-3 once NA TRBJ2-2
CSGLGVGAPAQATQYF TGCAGCGGTCTTGGGGTCGGGGCCCCCGCACAGGCTACGCAGTATTTT TRBV29-1 few NA TRBJ2-3
CASSDLGSGTAGGTDTQYF TGTGCCAGCAGTGATCTGGGTAGCGGAACAGCCGGTGGCACAGATACGCAGTATTTT TRBV2 NA NA TRBJ2-3
CASSNSPGQLYNSPLHF TGTGCCAGTAGTAACTCGCCCGGACAGCTCTATAATTCACCCCTCCACTTT TRBV19 NA NA TRBJ1-6
CASSIPLNYADGYTF TGTGCCAGTAGTATCCCCTTGAACTATGCAGATGGCTACACCTTC TRBV19 NA NA TRBJ1-2
CAITAPQYF TGTGCCATCACGGCGCCCCAGTACTTC TRBV10-3 few NA TRBJ2-5
CASSLYGSTDTQYF TGTGCCAGCAGCTTGTACGGGAGTACAGATACGCAGTATTTT TRBV7-9 NA NA TRBJ2-3
CASSLGGIEAFF TGCGCCAGCAGCTTGGGGGGTATTGAAGCTTTCTTT TRBV5-1 NA NA TRBJ1-1
CASSILWGTESSGANVLTF TGTGCCAGTAGTATATTGTGGGGGACAGAGAGCTCTGGGGCCAACGTCCTGACTTTC TRBV19 NA TRBD1 TRBJ2-6
CATRSEGGAPAGGYNEQFF TGTGCCACCAGATCCGAGGGAGGGGCCCCAGCGGGGGGGTACAATGAGCAGTTCTTC TRBV15 once TRBD2 TRBJ2-1